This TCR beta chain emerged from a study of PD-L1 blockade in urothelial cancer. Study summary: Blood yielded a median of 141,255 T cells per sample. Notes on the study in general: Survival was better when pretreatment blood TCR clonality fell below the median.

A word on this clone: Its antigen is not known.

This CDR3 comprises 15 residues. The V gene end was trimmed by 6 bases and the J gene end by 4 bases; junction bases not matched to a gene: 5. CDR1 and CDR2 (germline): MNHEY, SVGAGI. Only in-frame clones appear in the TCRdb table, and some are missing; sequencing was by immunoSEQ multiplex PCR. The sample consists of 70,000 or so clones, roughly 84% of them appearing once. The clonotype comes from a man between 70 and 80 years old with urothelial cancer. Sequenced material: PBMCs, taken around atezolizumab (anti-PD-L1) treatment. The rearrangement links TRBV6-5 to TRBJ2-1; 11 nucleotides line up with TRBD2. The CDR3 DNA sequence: TGTGCCAGCAGCTCCGGGACTAGCGGTTACAATGAGCAGTTCTTC. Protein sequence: CASSSGTSGYNEQFF.